This T cell receptor beta chain was retrieved from a study of T cell responses to AZD1222 COVID-19 vaccine. The study, taken as a whole, reports: Spike-spanning, vaccine-associated CD4 TCRs were dominant at 160-218 and 743-854. Only six or seven AZD1222 recipients were seropositive at baseline.

Of note for this clone: Its antigen remains unknown.

The repertoire was sequenced with immunoSEQ multiplex PCR; TCRdb's copy has only in-frame clones and lacks some. Of 100,000 to 110,000 clones listed, approximately 90% were seen once; the top ten hold 1.8%. The germline V gene has CDR1 SEHNR and CDR2 FQNEAQ (reference sequence). V was trimmed by 1 base and J by 0 bases, leaving 7 bases between them. The CDR3 is made up of 14 amino acids. This sequence originates from an adult in good health. V usage is TRBV7-9 and J usage is TRBJ2-7; D is unresolved. The material was peripheral blood, obtained on day 0 of AZD1222 vaccination. The CDR3 is CASSLVANSYEQYF. In nucleotides, the CDR3 is TGTGCCAGCAGCTTAGTAGCTAACTCCTACGAGCAGTACTTC.